The rows below give T cell receptor beta chains drawn from one sample of a study of graft-versus-host responses after intestinal transplantation. No antigen has been identified for these receptors. Method: immunoSEQ multiplex PCR; TCRdb's copy keeps in-frame clones and lacks some. Of about 94,000 clones in the sample, more than 85% were seen once. Sequencing was performed on unstimulated CD8+ T cells sorted from spleen or lymph node cells, taken before intestinal transplant. The receptors were gathered from a human donor who received an intestinal transplant. Both conserved end residues are part of each CDR3. D genes are given only for firm matches. The listing skips clone size in some rows; elsewhere it reads once, few, many or a size class.

V gene	J gene	D gene	clone size	CDR3 protein	CDR3 DNA
TRBV9	TRBJ2-7	TRBD2	.	CASSVSGEYEQYF	TGTGCCAGCAGCGTTAGCGGGGAATACGAGCAGTACTTC
TRBV15	TRBJ2-2	TRBD2	.	CATSRYPSGSTTGELFF	TGTGCCACCAGCAGATATCCTAGCGGGAGTACCACCGGGGAGCTGTTTTTT
TRBV15	TRBJ1-1	.	.	CATSRDGGPGTEAFF	TGTGCCACCAGCAGAGATGGGGGCCCAGGCACTGAAGCTTTCTTT
TRBV6-1	TRBJ1-5	.	.	CASSERVRRGIDQPQHF	TGTGCCAGCAGTGAACGCGTGCGGCGGGGAATCGATCAGCCCCAGCATTTT
TRBV19	TRBJ1-4	.	.	CASSMQQGLNEKLFF	TGTGCCAGTAGTATGCAACAGGGCCTTAATGAAAAACTGTTTTTT
TRBV7-2	TRBJ2-7	.	.	CASSFYPGPYEQYF	TGTGCCAGCAGCTTTTACCCAGGGCCCTACGAGCAGTACTTC
TRBV4-1	TRBJ2-3	.	.	CASSLNSDTQYF	TGCGCCAGCAGCTTAAATTCAGATACGCAGTATTTT
TRBV5-1	TRBJ1-4	TRBD1	.	CASSLIGQVNEKLFF	TGCGCCAGCAGCTTGATTGGACAGGTTAATGAAAAACTGTTTTTT
TRBV5-1	TRBJ1-1	.	.	CASNNAGAEAFF	TGCGCCAGCAATAATGCGGGGGCTGAAGCTTTCTTT
TRBV27	TRBJ2-7	.	.	CASSSGYEQYF	TGTGCCAGCAGTTCCGGTTACGAGCAGTACTTC
TRBV5-1	TRBJ2-7	.	.	CASSLVPGYEQYF	TGCGCCAGCAGCTTGGTTCCGGGATACGAGCAGTACTTC
TRBV6-4	TRBJ1-6	.	.	CASSGGHYNSPLHF	TGTGCCAGCAGTGGGGGACACTATAATTCACCCCTCCACTTT
TRBV14	TRBJ1-6	TRBD1	.	CASSPTGQGLSLHF	TGTGCCAGCAGCCCAACGGGACAGGGGCTCTCCCTCCACTTT
TRBV2	TRBJ2-3	.	.	CASSEAARLAFTDTQYF	TGTGCCAGCAGTGAAGCGGCAAGGCTAGCTTTCACAGATACGCAGTATTTT
TRBV10-3	TRBJ2-5	.	once	CAINREQGETQYF	TGTGCCATCAATAGAGAGCAGGGGGAGACCCAGTACTTC
TRBV15	TRBJ2-7	.	.	CATSSFGDEQYF	TGTGCCACCAGCAGCTTCGGGGACGAGCAGTACTTC
TRBV4-1	TRBJ2-1	.	.	CASSQTQGFGSYNEQFF	TGCGCCAGCAGCCAAACACAGGGATTCGGCTCCTACAATGAGCAGTTCTTC
TRBV5-1	TRBJ2-3	.	.	CASKVGPGADTQYF	TGCGCCAGCAAAGTCGGGCCCGGGGCAGATACGCAGTATTTT
TRBV27	TRBJ2-7	TRBD1	.	CASSFGDRGPQHPYEQYF	TGTGCCAGCAGTTTTGGGGACAGGGGGCCTCAACACCCCTACGAGCAGTACTTC
TRBV6-6	TRBJ1-1	.	.	CASARSGDTEAFF	TGTGCCAGCGCTAGATCCGGGGACACTGAAGCTTTCTTT
TRBV4-1	TRBJ1-2	.	.	CASSQENRLDGYTF	TGCGCCAGCAGCCAAGAGAACAGGCTTGATGGCTACACCTTC
TRBV7-2	TRBJ1-4	TRBD1	.	CASSTHRGTNEKLFF	TGTGCCAGCAGCACCCACAGGGGAACTAATGAAAAACTGTTTTTT
TRBV6-1	TRBJ2-1	TRBD2	.	CASSEGETWGGNEQFF	TGTGCCAGCAGTGAAGGGGAGACCTGGGGGGGAAATGAGCAGTTCTTC